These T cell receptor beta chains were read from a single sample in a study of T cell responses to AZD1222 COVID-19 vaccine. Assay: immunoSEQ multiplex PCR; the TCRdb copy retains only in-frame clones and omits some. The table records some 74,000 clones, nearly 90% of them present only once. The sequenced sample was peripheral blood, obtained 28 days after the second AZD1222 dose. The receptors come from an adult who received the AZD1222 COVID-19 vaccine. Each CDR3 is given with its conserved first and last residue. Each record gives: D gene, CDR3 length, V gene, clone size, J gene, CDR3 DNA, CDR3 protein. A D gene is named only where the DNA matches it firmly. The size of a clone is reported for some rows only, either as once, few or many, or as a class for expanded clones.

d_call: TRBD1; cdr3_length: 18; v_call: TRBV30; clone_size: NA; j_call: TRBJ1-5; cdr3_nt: TGTGCCTGGACCATCCGGGACAGGGGGCGCAGGGGCAATCAGCCCCAGCATTTT; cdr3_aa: CAWTIRDRGRRGNQPQHF
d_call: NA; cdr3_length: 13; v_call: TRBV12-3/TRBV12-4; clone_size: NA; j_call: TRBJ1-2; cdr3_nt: TGTGCCAGCAGTTTACGCAGGTTCGGTGGCTACACCTTC; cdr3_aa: CASSLRRFGGYTF
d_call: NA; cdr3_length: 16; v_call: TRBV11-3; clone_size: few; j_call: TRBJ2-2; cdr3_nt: TGTGCCAGCAGCTTTGCGGGACAGTTGAACACCGGGGAGCTGTTTTTT; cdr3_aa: CASSFAGQLNTGELFF
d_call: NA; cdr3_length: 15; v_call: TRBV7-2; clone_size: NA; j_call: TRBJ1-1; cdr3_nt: TGTGCCAGCGCAAAATCCGGGACGGTGAACACTGAAGCTTTCTTT; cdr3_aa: CASAKSGTVNTEAFF
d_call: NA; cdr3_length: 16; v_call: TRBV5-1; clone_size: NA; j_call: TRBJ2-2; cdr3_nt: TGCGCCAGCAGCTTGGAGTTACAGGAGAACACCGGGGAGCTGTTTTTT; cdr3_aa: CASSLELQENTGELFF
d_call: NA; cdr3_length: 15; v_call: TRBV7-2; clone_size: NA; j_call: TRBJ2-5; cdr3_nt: TGTGCCAGCAGCTTAGCGCAGGGGTACACAGAGACCCAGTACTTC; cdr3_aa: CASSLAQGYTETQYF
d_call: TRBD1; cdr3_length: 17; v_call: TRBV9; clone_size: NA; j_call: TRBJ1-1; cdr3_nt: TGTGCCAGCAGCGATCGACAGGGCGCGGGGATGAACACTGAAGCTTTCTTT; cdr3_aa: CASSDRQGAGMNTEAFF
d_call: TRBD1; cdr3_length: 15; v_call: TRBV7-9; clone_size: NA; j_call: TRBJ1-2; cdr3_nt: TGTGCCAGCAGCGTGTCAGGGGGGGATTCCTATGGCTACACCTTC; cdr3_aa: CASSVSGGDSYGYTF
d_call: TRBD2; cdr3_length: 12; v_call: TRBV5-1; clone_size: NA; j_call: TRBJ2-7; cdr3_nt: TGCGCCAGCAGACCTTTGGGAGGGGAGCAGTACTTC; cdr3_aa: CASRPLGGEQYF
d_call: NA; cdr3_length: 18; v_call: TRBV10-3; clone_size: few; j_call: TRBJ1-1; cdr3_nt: TGTGCCATCAGTATATCGGGGGGAGGGGTAGGAATGGACACTGAAGCTTTCTTT; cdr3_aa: CAISISGGGVGMDTEAFF
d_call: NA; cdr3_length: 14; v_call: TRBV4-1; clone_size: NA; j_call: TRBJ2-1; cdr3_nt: TGCGCCAGCAGCCAAGGGTCCGGGTGGGATGAGCAGTTCTTC; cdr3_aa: CASSQGSGWDEQFF